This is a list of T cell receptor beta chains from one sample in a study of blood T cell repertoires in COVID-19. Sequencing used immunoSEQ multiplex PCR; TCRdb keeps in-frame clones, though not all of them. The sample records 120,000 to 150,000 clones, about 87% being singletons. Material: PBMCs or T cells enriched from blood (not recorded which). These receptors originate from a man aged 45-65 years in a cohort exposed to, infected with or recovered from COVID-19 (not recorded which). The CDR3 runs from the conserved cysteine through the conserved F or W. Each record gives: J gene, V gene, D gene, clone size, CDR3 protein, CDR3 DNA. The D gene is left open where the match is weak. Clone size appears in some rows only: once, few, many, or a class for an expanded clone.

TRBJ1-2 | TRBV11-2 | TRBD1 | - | CASSSTGITYGYTF | TGTGCCAGCAGCTCGACAGGGATTACCTATGGCTACACCTTC
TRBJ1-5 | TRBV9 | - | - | CASSVEGTSNQPQHF | TGTGCCAGCAGCGTAGAGGGGACAAGCAATCAGCCCCAGCATTTT
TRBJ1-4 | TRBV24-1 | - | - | CATSDREVEKLFF | TGTGCCACCAGCGACAGAGAAGTTGAAAAACTGTTTTTT
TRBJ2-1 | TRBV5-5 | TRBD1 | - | CASIWTGVNYNEQFF | TGTGCCAGCATCTGGACAGGAGTTAACTACAATGAGCAGTTCTTC
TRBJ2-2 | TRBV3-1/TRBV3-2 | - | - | CASSQTHGTGELFF | TGTGCCAGCAGCCAGACTCACGGGACCGGGGAGCTGTTTTTT
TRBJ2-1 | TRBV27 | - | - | CASSKASYNEQFF | TGTGCCAGCAGCAAAGCGTCCTACAATGAGCAGTTCTTC
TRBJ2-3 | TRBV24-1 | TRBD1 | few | CATSDRGTGGTDTQYF | TGTGCCACCAGTGATCGGGGAACAGGGGGCACAGATACGCAGTATTTT
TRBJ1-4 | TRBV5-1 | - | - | CASSFSPGQGEKLFF | TGCGCCAGCAGCTTTTCTCCAGGGCAGGGGGAAAAACTGTTTTTT
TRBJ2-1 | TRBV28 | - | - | CASRPHRDSYNEQFF | TGTGCCAGCAGACCACACAGGGACTCCTACAATGAGCAGTTCTTC
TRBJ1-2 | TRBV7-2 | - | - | CASSLREALNYGYTF | TGTGCCAGCAGCTTACGGGAGGCCCTTAACTATGGCTACACCTTC
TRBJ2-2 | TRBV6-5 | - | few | CASSYHSTGELFF | TGTGCCAGCAGTTACCACTCCACCGGGGAGCTGTTTTTT
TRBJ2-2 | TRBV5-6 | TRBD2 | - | CASSFRGLARGELFF | TGTGCCAGCAGCTTCAGGGGACTAGCGCGCGGGGAGCTGTTTTTT
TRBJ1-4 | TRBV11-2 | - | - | CASSLRRADEKLFF | TGTGCCAGCAGCTTACGCAGGGCCGACGAAAAACTGTTTTTT
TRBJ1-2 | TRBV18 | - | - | CASSRGTDFYGYTF | TGTGCCAGCTCCAGAGGGACTGACTTCTATGGCTACACCTTC
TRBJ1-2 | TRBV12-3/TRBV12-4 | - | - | CASSLSGLYGYTF | TGTGCCAGCAGTTTGTCAGGACTCTATGGCTACACCTTC
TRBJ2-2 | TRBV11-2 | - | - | CASSLMHWSANTGELFF | TGTGCCAGCAGCTTAATGCATTGGTCAGCGAACACCGGGGAGCTGTTTTTT
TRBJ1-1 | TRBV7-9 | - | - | CASSPREGNTEAFF | TGTGCCAGCAGCCCAAGAGAGGGGAACACTGAAGCTTTCTTT
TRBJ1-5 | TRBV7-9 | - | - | CASSSEGGQPQHF | TGTGCCAGCAGCTCCGAGGGTGGGCAGCCCCAGCATTTT
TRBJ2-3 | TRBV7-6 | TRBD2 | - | CASSSGGGGTDTQYF | TGTGCCAGCAGCTCAGGCGGGGGGGGCACAGATACGCAGTATTTT
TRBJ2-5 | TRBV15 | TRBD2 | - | CATSKIAGGTETQYF | TGTGCCACCAGCAAGATAGCGGGAGGAACGGAGACCCAGTACTTC
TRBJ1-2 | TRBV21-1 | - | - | CASSRPNYGYTF | TGTGCCAGCAGCAGGCCTAACTATGGCTACACCTTC
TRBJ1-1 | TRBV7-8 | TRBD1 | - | CASSIRGVDTEAFF | TGTGCCAGCAGCATCAGGGGGGTAGACACTGAAGCTTTCTTT
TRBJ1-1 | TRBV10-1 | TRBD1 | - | CASSDDRVNTEAFF | TGCGCCAGCAGCGATGACAGGGTGAACACTGAAGCTTTCTTT
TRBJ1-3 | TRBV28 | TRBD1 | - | CASSSPGTVLTGNTIYF | TGTGCCAGCAGTTCGCCCGGGACAGTTCTAACTGGAAACACCATATATTTT
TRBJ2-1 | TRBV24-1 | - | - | CATSDTGQLGNEQFF | TGTGCCACCAGTGATACCGGACAGCTGGGCAATGAGCAGTTCTTC
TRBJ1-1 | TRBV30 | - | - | CAWIPQPNTEAFF | TGTGCCTGGATCCCACAGCCGAACACTGAAGCTTTCTTT
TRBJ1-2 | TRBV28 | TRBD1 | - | CASTGELFRGYTF | TGTGCCAGTACAGGGGAATTATTCCGGGGCTACACCTTC
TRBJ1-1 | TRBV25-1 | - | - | CASTGTLNTEAFF | TGTGCCAGCACCGGGACTCTGAACACTGAAGCTTTCTTT
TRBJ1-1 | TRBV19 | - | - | CASSLSFAEAFF | TGTGCCAGTAGTCTCTCTTTTGCTGAAGCTTTCTTT
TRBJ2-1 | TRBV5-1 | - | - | CASSSPAGNEQFF | TGCGCCAGCAGCTCCCCTGCGGGCAATGAGCAGTTCTTC
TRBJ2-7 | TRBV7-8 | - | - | CASSLGVEVEQYF | TGTGCCAGCAGCTTAGGAGTAGAAGTGGAGCAGTACTTC
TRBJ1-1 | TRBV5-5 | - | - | CASSLGLDTEAFF | TGTGCCAGCAGCTTGGGGCTCGACACTGAAGCTTTCTTT
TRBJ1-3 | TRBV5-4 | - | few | CASSLMTGGNTIYF | TGTGCCAGCAGCTTAATGACAGGAGGAAACACCATATATTTT
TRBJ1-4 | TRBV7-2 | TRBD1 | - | CASSSFGQGIKLFF | TGTGCCAGCAGCTCTTTCGGACAGGGAATAAAACTGTTTTTT
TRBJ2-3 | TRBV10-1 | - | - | CASGESAGPTDTQYF | TGCGCCAGCGGTGAGTCGGCGGGTCCCACAGATACGCAGTATTTT
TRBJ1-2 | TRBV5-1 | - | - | CASSPEGLYGYTF | TGCGCCAGCAGCCCGGAAGGACTCTATGGCTACACCTTC
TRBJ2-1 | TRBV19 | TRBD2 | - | CASSILPRGGSYNEQFF | TGTGCCAGTAGTATACTCCCTCGCGGGGGCTCCTACAATGAGCAGTTCTTC
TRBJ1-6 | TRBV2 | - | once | CASSGSGSPLHF | TGTGCCAGCAGTGGGAGCGGTTCACCCCTCCACTTT
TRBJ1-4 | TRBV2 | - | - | CASSGGGLANEKLFF | TGTGCCAGCAGTGGTGGCGGGTTAGCTAATGAAAAACTGTTTTTT
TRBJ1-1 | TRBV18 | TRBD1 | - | CASSPPGQGMNTEAFF | TGTGCCAGCTCACCACCGGGACAGGGGATGAACACTGAAGCTTTCTTT
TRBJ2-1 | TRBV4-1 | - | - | CASSQGANKWDEQFF | TGCGCCAGCAGCCAAGGGGCTAATAAATGGGATGAGCAGTTCTTC
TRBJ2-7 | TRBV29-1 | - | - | CSVPRDIGTYEQYF | TGCAGCGTGCCCCGGGACATTGGAACCTACGAGCAGTACTTC
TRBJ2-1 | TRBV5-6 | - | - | CASSSGRSSYNEQFF | TGTGCCAGCAGCTCGGGTCGGAGCTCCTACAATGAGCAGTTCTTC
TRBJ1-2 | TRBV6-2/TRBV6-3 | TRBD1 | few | CASSFILTGGNYGYTF | TGTGCCAGCAGTTTCATCCTGACAGGGGGCAACTATGGCTACACCTTC
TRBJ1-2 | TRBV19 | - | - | CASMKASGGYGYTF | TGTGCCAGTATGAAGGCCTCCGGGGGCTATGGCTACACCTTC
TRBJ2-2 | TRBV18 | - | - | CASSPRRESLGELFF | TGTGCCAGCTCACCCCGGAGAGAGAGCCTCGGGGAGCTGTTTTTT
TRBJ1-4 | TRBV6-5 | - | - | CASRTTRTNEKLFF | TGTGCCAGCAGGACGACAAGAACTAATGAAAAACTGTTTTTT
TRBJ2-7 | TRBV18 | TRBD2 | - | CASSPGLEVYSYEQYF | TGTGCCAGCTCACCGGGACTAGAGGTTTATTCCTACGAGCAGTACTTC
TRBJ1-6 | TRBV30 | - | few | CAWSPQGGSYNSPLHF | TGTGCCTGGAGTCCACAGGGCGGCTCCTATAATTCACCCCTCCACTTT
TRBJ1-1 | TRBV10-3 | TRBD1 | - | CAIGQGWRAFF | TGTGCCATTGGACAGGGGTGGAGGGCTTTCTTT
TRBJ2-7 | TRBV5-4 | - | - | CASSLASYEQYF | TGTGCCAGCAGCTTGGCCAGCTACGAGCAGTACTTC